The sequence of this TCR beta chain was determined in a study of T cells in Graves' hyperthyroidism and ophthalmopathy. About 10 ml fresh peripheral blood yielded the PBMCs. Trimming left V 4 bases short and J 2 bases short, with 10 bases between. Germline values: CDR1 KGHDR, CDR2 SFDVKD. The CDR3 is 15 amino acids. The TCR beta CDR3 regions underwent amplification using RNA transcripts as the source. HTBI primers were the set used in a first-round RT-PCR of the TCR CDR3. Each CDR3 protein gets one entry after TCRdb re-called the multiplex PCR reads with MiXCR. The table lists about 420,000 distinct CDR3 sequences, 15% to 17% of them singletons.

Material: blood. The receptor was derived from a woman aged 18-29 years with Graves' hyperthyroidism. This rearrangement joins TRBV24-1 to TRBJ2-2; D is undetermined. The CDR3 region has the DNA TGTGCCACCAGTGACCTGGCCCCCAACACCGGGGAGCTGTTTTTT. Amino acids: CATSDLAPNTGELFF.